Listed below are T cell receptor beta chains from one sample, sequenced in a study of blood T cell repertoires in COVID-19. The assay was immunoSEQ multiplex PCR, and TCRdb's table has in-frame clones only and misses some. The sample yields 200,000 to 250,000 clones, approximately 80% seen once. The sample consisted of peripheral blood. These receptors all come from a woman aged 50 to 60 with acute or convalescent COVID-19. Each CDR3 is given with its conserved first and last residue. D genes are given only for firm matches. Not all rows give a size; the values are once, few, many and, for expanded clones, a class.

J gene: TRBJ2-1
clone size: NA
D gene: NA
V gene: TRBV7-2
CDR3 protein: CASSLITGIIYNEQFF
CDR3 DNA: TGTGCCAGCAGTCTGATAACCGGTATCATCTACAATGAGCAGTTCTTC

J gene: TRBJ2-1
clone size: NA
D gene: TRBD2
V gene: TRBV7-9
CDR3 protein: CASSFRREDSEQFF
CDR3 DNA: TGTGCCAGCAGCTTCAGGCGGGAGGACAGTGAGCAGTTCTTC

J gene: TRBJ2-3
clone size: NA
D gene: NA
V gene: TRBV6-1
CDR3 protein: CASSEAAARGSDTQYF
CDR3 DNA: TGTGCCAGCAGTGAAGCGGCGGCCAGGGGATCCGATACGCAGTATTTT

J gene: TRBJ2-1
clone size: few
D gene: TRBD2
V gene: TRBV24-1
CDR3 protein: CATSDLRAGGSYNEQFF
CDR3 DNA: TGTGCCACCAGTGATTTGCGAGCGGGGGGCTCCTACAATGAGCAGTTCTTC

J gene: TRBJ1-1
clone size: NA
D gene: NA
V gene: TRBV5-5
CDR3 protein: CASSLIEGWTEAFF
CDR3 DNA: TGTGCCAGCAGCTTGATTGAGGGATGGACTGAAGCTTTCTTT

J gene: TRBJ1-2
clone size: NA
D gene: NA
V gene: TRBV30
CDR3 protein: CAWSRAGTNYGYTF
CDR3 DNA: TGTGCCTGGAGTCGGGCAGGGACTAACTATGGCTACACCTTC

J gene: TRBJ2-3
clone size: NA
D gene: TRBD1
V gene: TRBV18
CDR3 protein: CASSLQGFSTDTQYF
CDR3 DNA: TGTGCCAGCTCACTACAGGGGTTTTCGACAGATACGCAGTATTTT

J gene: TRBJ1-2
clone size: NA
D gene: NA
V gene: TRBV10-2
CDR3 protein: CASSDLTVYGYTF
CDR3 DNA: TGCGCCAGCAGTGACTTGACAGTCTATGGCTACACCTTC

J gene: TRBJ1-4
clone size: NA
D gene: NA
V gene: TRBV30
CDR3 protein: CALQQGNEKLFF
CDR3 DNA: TGTGCCTTACAACAGGGTAATGAAAAACTGTTTTTT

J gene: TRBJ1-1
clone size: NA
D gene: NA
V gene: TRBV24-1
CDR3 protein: CATRTGLNTEAFF
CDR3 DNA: TGTGCCACGCGCACAGGGCTGAACACTGAAGCTTTCTTT

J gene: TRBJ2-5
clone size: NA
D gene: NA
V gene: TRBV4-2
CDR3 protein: CASSQGGLETQYF
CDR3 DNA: TGTGCCAGCAGCCAGGGGGGGCTGGAGACCCAGTACTTC

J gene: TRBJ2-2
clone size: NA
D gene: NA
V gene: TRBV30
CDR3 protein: CASGLTGELFF
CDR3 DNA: TGTGCCTCCGGTTTAACCGGGGAGCTGTTTTTT

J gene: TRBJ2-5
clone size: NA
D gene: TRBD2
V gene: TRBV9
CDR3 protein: CASSVGVSGGGETQYF
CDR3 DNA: TGTGCCAGCAGCGTAGGCGTTAGCGGGGGGGGAGAGACCCAGTACTTC

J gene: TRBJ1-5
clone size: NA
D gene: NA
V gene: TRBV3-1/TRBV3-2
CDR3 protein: CASSQHPGGNQPQHF
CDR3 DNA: TGTGCCAGCAGCCAACACCCCGGGGGCAATCAGCCCCAGCATTTT

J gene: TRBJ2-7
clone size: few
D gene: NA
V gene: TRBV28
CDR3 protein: CASRGGAGTYEQYF
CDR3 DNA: TGTGCCAGCAGAGGCGGAGCAGGGACCTACGAGCAGTACTTC

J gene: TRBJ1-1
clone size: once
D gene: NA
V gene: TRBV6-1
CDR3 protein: CASSGSGLRTNTEAFF
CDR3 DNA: TGTGCCAGCAGTGGATCCGGACTTAGGACGAACACTGAAGCTTTCTTT

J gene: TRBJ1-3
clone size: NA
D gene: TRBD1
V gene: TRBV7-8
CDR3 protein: CASSLIRQGFSGNTIYF
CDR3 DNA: TGTGCCAGCAGCTTAATTCGACAGGGGTTCTCTGGAAACACCATATATTTT

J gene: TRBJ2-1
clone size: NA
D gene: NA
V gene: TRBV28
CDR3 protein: CASISDRVRNEQFF
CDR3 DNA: TGTGCCAGCATCTCGGATCGGGTACGGAATGAGCAGTTCTTC

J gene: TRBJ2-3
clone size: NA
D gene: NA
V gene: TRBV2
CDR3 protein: CASSEDRGTDTQYF
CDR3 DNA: TGTGCCAGCAGTGAAGACCGCGGCACAGATACGCAGTATTTT

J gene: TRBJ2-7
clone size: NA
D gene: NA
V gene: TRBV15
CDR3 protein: CATSRAQGPYEQYF
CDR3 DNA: TGTGCCACCAGCAGAGCTCAGGGGCCCTACGAGCAGTACTTC

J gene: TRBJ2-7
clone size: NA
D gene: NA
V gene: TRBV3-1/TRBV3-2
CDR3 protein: CASSQGNRYEQYF
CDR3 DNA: TGTGCCAGCAGCCAAGGTAACAGATACGAGCAGTACTTC

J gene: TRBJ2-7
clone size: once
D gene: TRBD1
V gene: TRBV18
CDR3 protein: CASSPSWTGGNEQYF
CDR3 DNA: TGTGCCAGCTCACCATCTTGGACAGGGGGCAACGAGCAGTACTTC

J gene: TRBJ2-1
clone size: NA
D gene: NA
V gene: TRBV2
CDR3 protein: CASMGGYNEQFF
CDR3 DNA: TGTGCCAGCATGGGCGGGTACAATGAGCAGTTCTTC

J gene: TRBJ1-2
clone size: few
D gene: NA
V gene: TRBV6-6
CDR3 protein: CASTLGGVSYGYTF
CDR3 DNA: TGTGCCAGCACCCTCGGAGGGGTTTCCTATGGCTACACCTTC

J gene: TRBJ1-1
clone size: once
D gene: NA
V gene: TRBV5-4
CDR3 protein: CASSWGGQMNTEAFF
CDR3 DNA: TGTGCCAGCAGCTGGGGCGGACAGATGAACACTGAAGCTTTCTTT

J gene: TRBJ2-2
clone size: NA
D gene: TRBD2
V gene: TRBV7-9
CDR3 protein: CASSLQREPTGELFF
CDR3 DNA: TGTGCCAGCAGCTTACAGCGGGAACCCACCGGGGAGCTGTTTTTT

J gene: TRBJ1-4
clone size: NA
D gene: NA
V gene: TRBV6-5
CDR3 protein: CASSRTEEREKLFF
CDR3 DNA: TGTGCCAGCAGTAGGACAGAGGAGCGTGAAAAACTGTTTTTT

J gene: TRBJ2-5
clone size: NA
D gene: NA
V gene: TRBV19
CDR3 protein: CAILSRVKETQYF
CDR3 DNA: TGTGCCATCCTAAGCCGAGTTAAAGAGACCCAGTACTTC

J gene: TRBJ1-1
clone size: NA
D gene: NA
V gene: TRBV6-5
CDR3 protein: CASGSVEGRALF
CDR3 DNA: TGTGCCAGCGGAAGCGTAGAGGGTAGAGCTCTCTTT

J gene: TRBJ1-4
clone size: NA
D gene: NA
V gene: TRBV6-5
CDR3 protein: CASSYSSGGKLFF
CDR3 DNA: TGTGCCAGCAGTTACTCGTCGGGGGGAAAACTGTTTTTT